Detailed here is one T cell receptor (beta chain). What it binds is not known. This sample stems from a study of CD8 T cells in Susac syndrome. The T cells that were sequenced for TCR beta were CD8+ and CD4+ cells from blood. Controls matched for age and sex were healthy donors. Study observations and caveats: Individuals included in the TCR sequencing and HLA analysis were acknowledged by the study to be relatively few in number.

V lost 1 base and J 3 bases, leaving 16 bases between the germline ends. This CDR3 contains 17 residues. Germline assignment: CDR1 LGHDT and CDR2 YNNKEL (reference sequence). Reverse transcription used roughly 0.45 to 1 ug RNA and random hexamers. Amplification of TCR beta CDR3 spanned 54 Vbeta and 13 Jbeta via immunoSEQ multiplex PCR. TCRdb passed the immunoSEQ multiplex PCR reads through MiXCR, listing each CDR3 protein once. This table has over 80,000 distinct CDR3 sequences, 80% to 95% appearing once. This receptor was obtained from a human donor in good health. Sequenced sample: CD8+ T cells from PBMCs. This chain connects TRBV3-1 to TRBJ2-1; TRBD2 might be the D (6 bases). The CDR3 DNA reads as TGTGCCAGCAGCCAAGGCCTGGGCGGGAACCGCTACAATGAGCAGTTCTTC. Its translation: CASSQGLGGNRYNEQFF.